Following are 29 T cell receptor beta chains from one sample sequenced in a study of monozygotic twins with inflammatory bowel disease. From its re-call of the 5' RACE reads, TCRdb lists each CDR3 protein once, without DNA. The sample spans about 330,000 distinct CDR3 sequences; the ten largest clones claim over 2%. The sequenced sample was blood. Receptor source: a human donor with ulcerative colitis or Crohn's disease, or a healthy co-twin of an affected twin (not recorded which).

The chain joins TRBV30 to TRBJ2-7; no DNA is available, so the TRBD1 call from TCRdb remains unchecked. CDR1 and CDR2 from the germline V gene are GTSNPN and SVGIG (reference sequence). The CDR3 covers 13 residues. CDR3 sequence reads: CAWRAGVIHEQYF.

The chain combines TRBV5-1 with TRBJ1-2. CDR3 length: 14 residues. The germline gives CDR1 SGHRS, CDR2 YFSETQ. This CDR3 is CASSSASPGYGYTF.

This rearrangement joins TRBV5-1 to TRBJ2-5. This CDR3 has 17 residues. The germline V gene has CDR1 SGHRS and CDR2 YFSETQ. The CDR3 region is CASSIGLAGIGQETQYF.

The chain uses TRBV12-3 or TRBV12-4 and TRBJ2-7; TCRdb's D gene call, TRBD2, goes unchecked for lack of DNA. The CDR3 consists of 15 residues. The CDR3 region is CASRPNLGGRNEQYF.

This chain connects TRBV20-1 to TRBJ1-5; with no DNA, the TCRdb D assignment of TRBD1 cannot be verified. The CDR3 has 13 residues. CDR1 DFQATT and CDR2 SNEGSKA come from the germline V gene (reference sequence). This CDR3 is CSARTVINQPQHF.

This chain joins TRBV6-2 or TRBV6-3 and TRBJ1-1; TCRdb's D call of TRBD1 is untestable without DNA. Germline CDR1 and CDR2: MNHEY and SVGEGT. The CDR3 runs 16 residues. CDR3 loop: CASSYEMTGRNTEAFF.

This rearrangement joins TRBV6-1 to TRBJ1-3; TCRdb calls TRBD1, which cannot be checked without DNA. The germline gives CDR1 MNHNS, CDR2 SASEGT. The CDR3 is 15 amino acids. The CDR3 reads CASSEGGSAGNTIYF.

The V and J genes are TRBV12-3 or TRBV12-4 and TRBJ2-4. This CDR3 region has 16 residues. Here the CDR3 reads CASSLIQGLAKNIQYF.

The chain combines TRBV24-1 with TRBJ1-2; no DNA is available, so the TRBD1 call from TCRdb remains unchecked. Germline values: CDR1 KGHDR, CDR2 SFDVKD. The CDR3 extends over 15 amino acids. The CDR3 is CATSDERQGKYGYTF.

J is TRBJ2-3 and V is TRBV12-3 or TRBV12-4; TCRdb gives TRBD2 as the D gene, but with no DNA this cannot be confirmed. The CDR3 extends over 15 amino acids. The CDR3 region is CASSFGLAGGDTQYF.

The rearrangement links TRBV7-2 to TRBJ2-7; TCRdb outputs TRBD1, but without DNA this stays unchecked. Germline V lookup: CDR1 SGHTA, CDR2 FQGNSA. The CDR3 is 14 amino acids. CDR3 protein: CASSLPDRVYEQYF.

The V call is TRBV6-1, the J call TRBJ2-6. Looked up from germline, CDR1 is MNHNS and CDR2 is SASEGT. CDR3 length equals 15 residues. The chain's CDR3 is CASSEDSSGANVLTF.

This rearrangement joins TRBV3-1 to TRBJ2-5; lacking DNA, the TRBD1 call made by TCRdb goes unchecked. Germline CDR1 and CDR2: LGHDT and YNNKEL (reference sequence). This CDR3 is 18 amino acids long. CDR3 sequence reads: CASSQDYVDAGKVETQYF.

The genes are TRBV30 and TRBJ2-6; TCRdb's D gene call, TRBD2, goes unchecked for lack of DNA. Germline V gene lookup returns CDR1 GTSNPN and CDR2 SVGIG (reference sequence). The CDR3 totals 14 residues. The CDR3 is CAWKRPPGANVLTF. The entire variable domain, with the rest obtained from reference TRBV30 and TRBJ2-6, is as follows: SQTIHQWPATLVQPVGSPLSLECTVEGTSNPNLYWYRQAAGRGLQLLFYSVGIGQISSEVPQNLSASRPQDRQFILSSKKLLLSDSGFYLCAWKRPPGANVLTFGAGSRLTVL.

The gene calls are TRBV12-3 or TRBV12-4 and TRBJ2-7. The CDR3 contains 15 residues. CDR3 region: CASRLGRRGSYEQYF.

V is TRBV20-1 and J is TRBJ2-5; TCRdb indicates TRBD2, and absent DNA this call remains unverified. The CDR3 sequence is 15 residues long. Germline V gives CDR1 DFQATT, CDR2 SNEGSKA (reference sequence). Here the CDR3 reads CSAQTGTSGRRTQYF.

V and J are TRBV20-1 and TRBJ2-1; the TCRdb call, TRBD2, lacks DNA for checking. The CDR3 spans 14 residues. The V gene's germline CDR1 is DFQATT and CDR2 SNEGSKA (reference sequence). The CDR3 spells CSARLAGGRNERFF.

This chain links TRBV19 with TRBJ2-2; absent DNA, TCRdb's TRBD2 call cannot be checked. The CDR3 has 16 residues. The V gene's germline CDR1 is LNHDA and CDR2 SQIVND (reference sequence). This CDR3 reads CASSDGTSGHTGELFF. Full variable domain (remainder filled in from reference TRBV19 and TRBJ2-2): DGGITQSPKYLFRKEGQNVTLSCEQNLNHDAMYWYRQDPGQGLRLIYYSQIVNDFQKGDIAEGYSVSREKKESFPLTVTSAQKNPTAFYLCASSDGTSGHTGELFFGEGSRLTVL.

The CDR3: CASSRASGLANNEQFF. This chain connects TRBV5-1 to TRBJ2-1; TCRdb reports TRBD2, a call that lacks DNA to check it against. Germline CDR1 and CDR2: SGHRS and YFSETQ. The length of the CDR3 is 16 residues.

The gene calls are TRBV7-9 and TRBJ1-1; as DNA is missing, the TRBD1 call by TCRdb cannot be tested. The germline gives CDR1 SEHNR, CDR2 FQNEAQ (reference sequence). The CDR3 consists of 14 residues. CDR3 loop: CASSLERGAPEAFF.

The V gene is TRBV5-1, the J gene TRBJ1-1; TCRdb's D call of TRBD1 is untestable without DNA. The CDR3 has 17 residues. CDR1 and CDR2 from the germline V gene are SGHRS and YFSETQ. The CDR3 reads CASSLGTGARWNTEAFF.

The chain recombines TRBV5-1 with TRBJ2-3. This CDR3 is 11 amino acids long. Germline-derived CDR1 and CDR2 are SGHRS and YFSETQ. The CDR3 sequence is CASSFVGTQYF.

CDR3 sequence reads: CASSANPAGELFF. This chain connects TRBV5-5 to TRBJ2-2. Germline CDR1 is SGHKS and CDR2 is YYEKEE (reference sequence). This CDR3 is built from 13 residues.

This chain links TRBV7-9 with TRBJ2-1; the D call of TRBD2 rests on TCRdb alone, since no DNA is present to check it. The length of the CDR3 is 16 residues. Germline CDR1 SEHNR, CDR2 FQNEAQ (reference sequence). CDR3 protein: CASGGTSGYSYNEQFF.

The chain links TRBV7-2 to TRBJ2-3; the D gene TCRdb calls, TRBD1, cannot be checked with no DNA. The germline gives CDR1 SGHTA, CDR2 FQGNSA. The CDR3 consists of 16 residues. CDR3 in amino acids: CASSPPRQGRGDTQYF. The entire variable domain, with the rest obtained from reference TRBV7-2 and TRBJ2-3, is as follows: GAGVSQSPSNKVTEKGKDVELRCDPISGHTALYWYRQSLGQGLEFLIYFQGNSAPDKSGLPSDRFSAERTGGSVSTLTIQRTQQEDSAVYLCASSPPRQGRGDTQYFGPGTRLTVL.

The gene calls are TRBV25-1 and TRBJ1-1. The CDR3 extends over 11 amino acids. Germline values: CDR1 MGHDK, CDR2 SYGVNS. The CDR3 loop is CASRTNTEAFF.

The chain couples TRBV7-2 to TRBJ1-2; absent DNA, TCRdb's TRBD1 call cannot be checked. The CDR3 sequence is 12 residues long. Per germline, CDR1 SGHTA and CDR2 FQGNSA. CDR3 residues: CASSPGAYGYTF.

The chain uses TRBV10-3 and TRBJ2-1. CDR3 length: 11 residues. Germline CDR1 reads ENHRY; CDR2 reads SYGVKD. CDR3 sequence: CAISGDWQQFF.

The chain uses TRBV28 and TRBJ2-3; the D call from TCRdb, TRBD2, cannot be confirmed without DNA. Looked up from germline, CDR1 is MDHEN and CDR2 is SYDVKM. There are 16 residues in the CDR3. CDR3 sequence: CASSVMSGGVTDTQYF.